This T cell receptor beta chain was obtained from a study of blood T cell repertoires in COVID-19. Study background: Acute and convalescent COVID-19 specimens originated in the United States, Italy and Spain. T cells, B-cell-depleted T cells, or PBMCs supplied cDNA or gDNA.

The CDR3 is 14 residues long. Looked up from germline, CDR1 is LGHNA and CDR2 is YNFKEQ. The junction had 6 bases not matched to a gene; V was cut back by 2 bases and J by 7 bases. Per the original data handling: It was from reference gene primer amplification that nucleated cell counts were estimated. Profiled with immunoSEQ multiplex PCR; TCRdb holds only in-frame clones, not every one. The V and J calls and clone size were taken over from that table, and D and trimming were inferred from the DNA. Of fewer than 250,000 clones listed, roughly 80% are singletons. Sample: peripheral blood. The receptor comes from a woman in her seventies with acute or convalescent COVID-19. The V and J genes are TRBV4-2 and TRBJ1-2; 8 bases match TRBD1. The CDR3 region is CASSQTATGVGYTF. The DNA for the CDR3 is TGTGCCAGCAGCCAAACAGCGACAGGGGTTGGCTACACCTTC.